These 32 T cell receptor beta chains originate from one sample sequenced in a study of blood T cell repertoires in COVID-19. Libraries were prepared by immunoSEQ multiplex PCR; TCRdb keeps only in-frame clonotypes and omits some of them. This table has approximately 15,000 clones, less than 90% appearing once. The sequencing input was peripheral blood. Receptors originate from a human donor in a cohort sampled during active COVID-19.

The chain links TRBV19 to TRBJ2-4, with TRBD1 matching over 7 bases. Germline V gene data show CDR1 as LNHDA and CDR2 as SQIVND (reference sequence). This CDR3 contains 15 residues. With V trimmed by 5 bases and J by 6 bases, 10 bases remained unmatched. This chain's CDR3 is CASSASTGLGNIQYF. The CDR3 DNA reads as TGTGCCAGTAGTGCCTCGACAGGGTTGGGAAACATTCAGTACTTC. Variable domain in full (rest from reference TRBV19 and TRBJ2-4): DGGITQSPKYLFRKEGQNVTLSCEQNLNHDAMYWYRQDPGQGLRLIYYSQIVNDFQKGDIAEGYSVSREKKESFPLTVTSAQKNPTAFYLCASSASTGLGNIQYFGAGTRLSVL.

In this sample, this clone turned up once. The chain employs TRBV30 and TRBJ2-5; no definite D call. CDR1 is GTSNPN, CDR2 SVGIG, per germline (reference sequence). The CDR3 runs 12 residues. Trimming stripped 1 base from V and 7 bases from J, with 10 bases between. CDR3: CAWSAILATQYF. The CDR3 coding sequence is TGTGCCTGGAGTGCCATACTTGCGACCCAGTACTTC.

The V and J genes are TRBV5-4 and TRBJ2-2; 7 bases match TRBD1. The junction had 4 bases not matched to a gene; V was cut back by 1 base and J by 1 base. The CDR3 covers 16 residues. CDR1 is SGHNT and CDR2 is YYREEE in the germline V gene (reference sequence). This chain's CDR3 is CASSLMGQLNTGELFF. CDR3 bases: TGTGCCAGCAGCTTGATGGGACAGCTGAACACCGGGGAGCTGTTTTTT. Supplemented by reference TRBV5-4 and TRBJ2-2, the full variable domain reads ETGVTQSPTHLIKTRGQQVTLRCSSQSGHNTVSWYQQALGQGPQFIFQYYREEENGRGNFPPRFSGLQFPNYSSELNVNALELDDSALYLCASSLMGQLNTGELFFGEGSRLTVL.

This clone was counted once. The V call is TRBV27, the J call TRBJ1-2, with 9 positions matching TRBD1. After removal of 6 bases from V and 8 bases from J, the junction contained 4 bases not matched to a gene. CDR1 MNHEY and CDR2 SMNVEV come from the germline V gene (reference sequence). The CDR3 is 12 amino acids. CDR3 in amino acids: CASRDRGGGYTF. The CDR3, as DNA: TGTGCCAGCAGGGACAGGGGAGGAGGCTACACCTTC.

This sequence joins TRBV18 and TRBJ1-2; 8 bases are a match to TRBD1. The CDR3 length is 14 residues. Losses at the gene ends were 3 bases for V and 2 bases for J; bases not matched to a gene: 2. Per germline, CDR1 KGHSH and CDR2 LQKENI. The CDR3 bases are TGTGCCAGCTCACCCGACAGGGGCAACTATGGCTACACCTTC. Translating it yields CASSPDRGNYGYTF.

This clone was seen a few times. The chain employs TRBV5-8 and TRBJ1-3; D is unclear. CDR3 length: 13 residues. Trimming cost V 3 bases and J 2 bases, with 6 bases left between them. CDR1 and CDR2 (germline): SGHTS, YDEGEE. CDR3 bases: TGTGCCAGCAGCTCCTCAGCTGGAAACACCATATATTTT. Protein: CASSSSAGNTIYF.

The V gene is TRBV7-8, the J gene TRBJ1-1, with 9 bases lining up with TRBD1. Trimming cost V 5 bases and J 11 bases; bases outside gene matches: 15. Looked up from germline, CDR1 is SGHVS and CDR2 is FQNEAQ. The CDR3 has 15 residues. In DNA form, the CDR3 reads TGTGCCAGCAGCGCCTCTCACGGGACAGGGCGTCTGGCTTTCTTT. Translation gives CASSASHGTGRLAFF.

This chain links TRBV28 with TRBJ2-7, with 8 bases lining up with TRBD1. The CDR3 contains 15 residues. The germline CDR1 and CDR2 sequences are MDHEN and SYDVKM. Trimming at V came to 6 bases and at J to 2 bases, leaving 9 bases not matched to a gene. The CDR3: CASSNTWGQAYEQYF. The CDR3 DNA reads as TGTGCCAGCAGCAACACGTGGGGACAGGCCTACGAGCAGTACTTC.

V usage is TRBV6-4 and J usage is TRBJ1-2; tentatively, D is TRBD1 (6 bases). Germline V gene sequence: CDR1 MRHNA, CDR2 SNTAGT. The V end was cut by 5 bases, the J end by 2 bases, with 15 bases between. This CDR3 is 15 amino acids long. CDR3 sequence reads: CASSPTGTGNYGYTF. The CDR3 bases are TGTGCCAGCAGTCCTACAGGGACGGGAAACTATGGCTACACCTTC.

The V and J genes are TRBV19 and TRBJ1-4; D gene unclear. CDR1 is LNHDA and CDR2 is SQIVND in the germline V gene (reference sequence). V was shortened by 3 bases and J by 8 bases, with 7 bases between the two germline ends. This CDR3 has 12 amino acids. This CDR3 is CASSIGREKLFF. The CDR3, as DNA: TGTGCCAGTAGTATTGGGAGGGAAAAACTGTTTTTT.

This rearrangement joins TRBV5-4 to TRBJ2-5; D perhaps matches TRBD2 (5 bases). The germline CDR1 and CDR2 sequences are SGHNT and YYREEE (reference sequence). Trimming pared 2 bases from V and 4 bases from J, leaving 6 bases between. The CDR3 totals 12 residues. As DNA, the CDR3 is TGTGCCAGCAGCTTCAGCGGAGAGACCCAGTACTTC. It encodes CASSFSGETQYF.

This sequence joins TRBV6-5 and TRBJ2-1, with D maybe TRBD2 (6 bases). The CDR3 is 13 amino acids. From germline, CDR1 is MNHEY and CDR2 SVGAGI. Trimming removed 4 bases at V and 9 bases at J, with 13 bases between. CDR3 in amino acids: CASSWRDQGEQFF. For the CDR3, the DNA is TGTGCCAGCAGTTGGCGGGATCAGGGTGAGCAGTTCTTC.

Regarding this clone: A read error may account for a junction end that differs from germline. J is TRBJ1-2 and V is TRBV28; TRBD1 is a possible D gene (6 bases). Looked up from germline, CDR1 is MDHEN and CDR2 is SYDVKM. The CDR3 totals 13 residues. The CDR3 spells CASRPRDNYGYTF. CDR3 DNA sequence: TGTGCCAGCAGGCCCCGGGACAACTATGGCTATACCTTC.

This clone was picked up a small number of times. The junction and the germline gene differ at one end; a read error may be behind it. Other DNA sequences in the sample encode the same CDR3. This chain links TRBV6-2 or TRBV6-3 with TRBJ2-5, with a possible D match to TRBD2 (7 bases). Germline V CDR1 and CDR2: MNHEY, SVGEGT. This CDR3 contains 17 residues. CDR3 residues: CARSPVPGRGRGETQYF. The CDR3 region has the DNA TGTGCCCGCAGCCCTGTGCCGGGGCGGGGGAGGGGGGAGACCCAGTACTTC.

The chain employs TRBV19 and TRBJ2-6; D not certain. CDR1 is LNHDA and CDR2 is SQIVND in the germline V gene (reference sequence). V lost 6 bases to trimming and J lost 1 base, with 7 bases between them. The CDR3 is 14 residues long. CDR3: CASRTMSGANVLTF. The CDR3 bases are TGTGCCAGTAGGACAATGTCTGGGGCCAACGTCCTGACTTTC.

The chain recombines TRBV12-3 or TRBV12-4 with TRBJ2-7, with D hard to call. This CDR3 has 12 amino acids. V was pared by 3 bases and J by 0 bases, with 3 bases between. CDR3 nucleotide sequence: TGTGCCAGCAGTTTTCACTCCTACGAGCAGTACTTC. It codes for CASSFHSYEQYF.

The J gene is TRBJ2-2, the V gene TRBV4-1; 9 nucleotides match TRBD2. Germline-derived CDR1 and CDR2 are MGHRA and YSYEKL. After removal of 6 bases from V and 2 bases from J, the junction contained 7 bases not matched to a gene. CDR3 length: 16 amino acids. CDR3 sequence reads: CASSDLREGNTGELFF. DNA for the CDR3: TGCGCCAGCAGTGACCTGCGGGAGGGAAACACCGGGGAGCTGTTTTTT.

This clone was counted a few times. The same CDR3 arises from other DNA sequences in this sample as well. CDR3 in amino acids: CASSQDRAQPQHF. DNA of the CDR3: TGTGCCAGCAGCCAGGACAGGGCGCAGCCCCAGCATTTT. This rearrangement joins TRBV3-1 (or the pseudogene TRBV3-2) to TRBJ1-5; 8 bases align to TRBD1. Germline V gene data show CDR1 as LGHDT and CDR2 as YNNKEL (reference sequence). The CDR3 is 13 residues long. The V segment lost 3 bases and the J segment 7 bases; nucleotides outside the gene matches: 2.

The chain uses TRBV7-9 and TRBJ2-4; D possibly corresponds to TRBD1 (7 bases). The V end was cut by 5 bases, the J end by 5 bases, with 19 bases between. Germline V gene data show CDR1 as SEHNR and CDR2 as FQNEAQ (reference sequence). This CDR3 is 16 amino acids long. This CDR3 reads CASSPPRQGGENIQYF. CDR3 coding DNA: TGTGCCAGCAGCCCCCCTAGGCAGGGGGGAGAAAACATTCAGTACTTC. The whole variable domain, remainder taken from reference TRBV7-9 and TRBJ2-4, is DTGVSQNPRHKITKRGQNVTFRCDPISEHNRLYWYRQTLGQGPEFLTYFQNEAQLEKSRLLSDRFSAERPKGSFSTLEIQRTEQGDSAMYLCASSPPRQGGENIQYFGAGTRLSVL.

The chain uses TRBV9 and TRBJ2-1; TRBD2 agrees at 10 bases. CDR3 length: 16 amino acids. The J segment lost 7 bases and the V segment lost 0 bases, leaving 7 bases of the junction unmatched. CDR1 and CDR2 from the germline V gene are SGDLS and YYNGEE. This CDR3 reads CASSVGSGGALNEQFF. CDR3 DNA sequence: TGTGCCAGCAGCGTAGGGAGCGGGGGGGCTTTGAATGAGCAGTTCTTC.

The CDR3 sequence is CASRRDSTYEQYF. The CDR3 coding sequence is TGTGCCAGCAGAAGGGACAGTACCTACGAGCAGTACTTC. This chain uses TRBV12-3 or TRBV12-4 with TRBJ2-7, with TRBD1 matching over 7 bases. This CDR3 contains 13 residues. V lost 6 bases to trimming and J lost 2 bases; unmatched junction nucleotides: 4.

This clone was counted a few times. V gene TRBV19 combines with J gene TRBJ1-1; possibly TRBD1 for D (6 bases). The V end was cut by 6 bases, the J end by 5 bases, with 19 bases between. This CDR3 is built from 15 residues. The V gene's germline CDR1 is LNHDA and CDR2 SQIVND (reference sequence). Here the CDR3 DNA reads TGTGCCAGTAGCTCCGGGGGGCAGGGGAGGACTGAAGCTTTCTTT. This translates into CASSSGGQGRTEAFF.

V is TRBV28 and J is TRBJ1-1; TRBD1 matches 9 bases. Unmatched junction bases numbered 14, after V lost 5 bases and J lost 4 bases. The germline V gene has CDR1 MDHEN and CDR2 SYDVKM. The CDR3 is made up of 17 amino acids. CDR3 sequence reads: CASSPLPGTGPVTEAFF. The CDR3 coding sequence is TGTGCCAGCAGTCCCCTCCCCGGGACAGGGCCCGTCACTGAAGCTTTCTTT.

This chain joins TRBV27 and TRBJ2-1; 7 nucleotides align to TRBD2. The J segment lost 3 bases and the V segment lost 2 bases, leaving 10 bases of the junction unmatched. There are 17 residues in the CDR3. CDR1 MNHEY and CDR2 SMNVEV come from the germline V gene (reference sequence). CDR3 DNA: TGTGCCAGCAGTTTAAGGAGACCTGGGGAGGGCTACAATGAGCAGTTCTTC. This codes for CASSLRRPGEGYNEQFF.

This clone was recorded only once. The chain employs TRBV5-1 and TRBJ2-7; the D gene is possibly TRBD2 (5 bases). The CDR3 has 14 residues. CDR1 SGHRS and CDR2 YFSETQ come from the germline V gene. V was clipped by 0 bases and J by 1 base, with 8 bases between them. CDR3: CASSLAPGSYEQYF. The CDR3 nucleotides read TGCGCCAGCAGCTTGGCCCCGGGGTCCTACGAGCAGTACTTC.

The chain has TRBV15 and TRBJ2-3; D possibly corresponds to TRBD2 (6 bases). Germline lookup yields CDR1 LNHNV and CDR2 YYDKDF (reference sequence). Trimming removed 1 base at V and 4 bases at J, with 12 bases between. The CDR3 consists of 15 residues. This chain's CDR3 is CATSRGSSAADTQYF. DNA for the CDR3: TGTGCCACCAGCAGAGGGTCTAGCGCCGCAGATACGCAGTATTTT.

The rearrangement links TRBV2 to TRBJ1-5, with 9 bases that match TRBD1. CDR3 length equals 15 residues. CDR1 is SNHLY and CDR2 is FYNNEI in the germline V gene. V shed 6 bases, J shed 3 bases, and the junction held 6 bases outside the gene matches. The chain's CDR3 is CASSQQGALNQPQHF. Written as DNA, the CDR3 is TGTGCCAGCAGCCAACAGGGGGCCCTCAATCAGCCCCAGCATTTT. Full variable domain (remainder filled in from reference TRBV2 and TRBJ1-5): EPEVTQTPSHQVTQMGQEVILRCVPISNHLYFYWYRQILGQKVEFLVSFYNNEISEKSEIFDDQFSVERPDGSNFTLKIRSTKLEDSAMYFCASSQQGALNQPQHFGDGTRLSIL.

The chain has TRBV4-3 and TRBJ1-1; 7 nucleotides align to TRBD1. J lost 3 bases, V lost 4 bases, and 2 bases had no gene match. Germline CDR1 LGHNA, CDR2 YSLEER. The CDR3 runs to 13 residues. This CDR3 reads CASSPDRDTEAFF. DNA of the CDR3: TGCGCCAGCAGCCCAGACAGGGACACTGAAGCTTTCTTT.

The gene calls are TRBV27 and TRBJ1-3; 8 nucleotides line up with TRBD1. Germline V lookup: CDR1 MNHEY, CDR2 SMNVEV (reference sequence). Trimming removed 5 bases from V and 6 bases from J; junction bases left unmatched: 12. This CDR3 spans 16 amino acids. The chain's CDR3 is CASSKSPGQVANTIYF. The CDR3 nucleotides read TGTGCCAGCAGTAAATCACCGGGACAGGTTGCAAACACCATATATTTT.

The chain recombines TRBV3-1 (or the pseudogene TRBV3-2) with TRBJ1-1, with unresolved D. Trimming took 4 bases from V and 3 from J, leaving 9 bases between them. Looked up from germline, CDR1 is LGHDT and CDR2 is YNNKEL (reference sequence). The CDR3 length is 13 residues. The CDR3 protein is CASSPGGDTEAFF. In DNA form, the CDR3 reads TGTGCCAGCAGCCCCGGAGGCGACACTGAAGCTTTCTTT.

The chain links TRBV6-5 to TRBJ2-3, with 11 bases that match TRBD2. Germline assignment: CDR1 MNHEY and CDR2 SVGAGI. J was trimmed by 4 bases and V by 10 bases; bases with no gene match: 7. This CDR3 is built from 14 residues. The CDR3 DNA reads TGTGCCACCAATATAGCGGGAGGGGCAGATACGCAGTATTTT. Protein sequence: CATNIAGGADTQYF.

This clone was seen only a few times. The gene calls are TRBV7-9 and TRBJ1-2; D unclear. Trimming shortened V by 4 bases and J by 8 bases, and 11 bases separated the two germline ends. Germline V gene lookup returns CDR1 SEHNR and CDR2 FQNEAQ (reference sequence). The CDR3 runs to 12 residues. The CDR3 is CASSWSSGGYTF. CDR3 nucleotide sequence: TGTGCCAGCAGCTGGAGCTCGGGAGGCTACACCTTC.